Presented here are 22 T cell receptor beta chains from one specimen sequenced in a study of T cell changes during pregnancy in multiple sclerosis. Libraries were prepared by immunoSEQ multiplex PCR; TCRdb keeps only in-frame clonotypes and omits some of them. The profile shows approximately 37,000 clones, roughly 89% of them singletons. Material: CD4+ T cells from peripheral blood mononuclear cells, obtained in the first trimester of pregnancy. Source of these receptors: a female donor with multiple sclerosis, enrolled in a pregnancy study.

CDR3 loop: CASSLGSFSSYNEQFF. CDR3 DNA sequence: TGTGCCAGCAGCTTAGGAAGTTTCAGCTCCTACAATGAGCAGTTCTTC. The chain has TRBV11-1 and TRBJ2-1; D uncertain. The CDR3 is 16 residues long. The V gene lost 1 base and the J gene lost 0 bases, with 10 bases spanning the gap. Germline assignment: CDR1 SGHAT and CDR2 FQDESV (reference sequence).

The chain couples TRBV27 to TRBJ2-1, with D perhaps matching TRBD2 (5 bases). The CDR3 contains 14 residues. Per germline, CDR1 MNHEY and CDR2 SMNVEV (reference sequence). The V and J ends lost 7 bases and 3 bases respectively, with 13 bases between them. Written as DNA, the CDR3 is TGTGCCAGCACCCCCAGCGGCTTCTACAATGAGCAGTTCTTC. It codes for CASTPSGFYNEQFF.

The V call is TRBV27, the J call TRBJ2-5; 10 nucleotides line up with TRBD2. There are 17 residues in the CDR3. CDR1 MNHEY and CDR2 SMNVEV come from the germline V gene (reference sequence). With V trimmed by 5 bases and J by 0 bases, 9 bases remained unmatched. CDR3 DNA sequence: TGTGCCAGCAGTAGGACGACTAGCGGGTGGAACCAAGAGACCCAGTACTTC. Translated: CASSRTTSGWNQETQYF.

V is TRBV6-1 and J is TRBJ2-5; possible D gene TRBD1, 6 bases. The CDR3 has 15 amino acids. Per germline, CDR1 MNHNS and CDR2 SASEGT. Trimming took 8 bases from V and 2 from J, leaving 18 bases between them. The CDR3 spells CASDQGTRAQETQYF. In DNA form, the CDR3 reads TGTGCCAGCGATCAGGGGACAAGGGCACAAGAGACCCAGTACTTC.

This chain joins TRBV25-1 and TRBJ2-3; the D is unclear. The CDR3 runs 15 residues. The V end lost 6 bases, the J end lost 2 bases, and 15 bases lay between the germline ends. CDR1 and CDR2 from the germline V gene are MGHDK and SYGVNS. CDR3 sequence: CASSDSIGYTDTQYF. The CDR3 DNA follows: TGTGCCAGCAGCGACTCGATCGGATACACAGATACGCAGTATTTT.

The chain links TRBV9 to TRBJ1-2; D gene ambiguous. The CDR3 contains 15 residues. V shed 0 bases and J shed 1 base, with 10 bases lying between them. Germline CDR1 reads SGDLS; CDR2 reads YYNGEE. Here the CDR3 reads CASSVEVGVNYGYTF. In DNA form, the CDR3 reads TGTGCCAGCAGCGTAGAAGTCGGTGTTAACTATGGCTACACCTTC.

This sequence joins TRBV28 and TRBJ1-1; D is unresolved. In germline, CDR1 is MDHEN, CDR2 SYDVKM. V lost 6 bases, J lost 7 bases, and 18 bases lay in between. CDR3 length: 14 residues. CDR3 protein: CASRPYGRAGEAFF. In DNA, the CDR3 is TGTGCCAGCAGACCCTACGGAAGGGCGGGTGAAGCTTTCTTT.

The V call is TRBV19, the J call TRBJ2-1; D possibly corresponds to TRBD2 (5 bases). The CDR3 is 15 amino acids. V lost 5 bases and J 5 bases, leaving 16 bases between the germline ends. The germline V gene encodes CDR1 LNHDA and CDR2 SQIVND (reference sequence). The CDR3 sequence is CASSPRRPTHNEQFF. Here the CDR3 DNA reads TGTGCCAGTAGTCCTAGGAGGCCCACCCACAATGAGCAGTTCTTC.

The CDR3 nucleotides read TGTGCCATCAGTGAGTCGACCGGGACAGGGAACTATGGCTACACCTTC. It codes for CAISESTGTGNYGYTF. The chain combines TRBV10-3 with TRBJ1-2; 9 bases map to TRBD1. V shed 0 bases and J 2 bases; nucleotides not matched to a gene: 4. Germline V lookup: CDR1 ENHRY, CDR2 SYGVKD. The CDR3 consists of 16 residues.

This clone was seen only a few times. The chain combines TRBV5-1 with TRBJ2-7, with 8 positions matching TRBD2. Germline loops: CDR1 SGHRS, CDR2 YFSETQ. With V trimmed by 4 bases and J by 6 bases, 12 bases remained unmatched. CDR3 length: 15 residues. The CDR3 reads CASSTSLPGGFEQYF. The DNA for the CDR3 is TGCGCCAGCAGCACTTCCCTTCCGGGAGGGTTCGAGCAGTACTTC.

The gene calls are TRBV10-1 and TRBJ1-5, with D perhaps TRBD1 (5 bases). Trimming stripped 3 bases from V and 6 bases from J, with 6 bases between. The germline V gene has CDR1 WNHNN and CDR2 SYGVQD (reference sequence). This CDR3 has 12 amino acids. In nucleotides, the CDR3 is TGCGCCAGCAGTGAAAGGGGTCAGCCCCAGCATTTT. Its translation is CASSERGQPQHF.

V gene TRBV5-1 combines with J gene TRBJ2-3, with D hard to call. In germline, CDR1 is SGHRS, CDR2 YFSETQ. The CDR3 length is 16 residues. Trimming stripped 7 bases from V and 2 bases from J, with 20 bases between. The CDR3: CASRPDSRLHTDTQYF. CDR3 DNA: TGCGCCAGCCGACCGGATAGCAGACTTCACACAGATACGCAGTATTTT.

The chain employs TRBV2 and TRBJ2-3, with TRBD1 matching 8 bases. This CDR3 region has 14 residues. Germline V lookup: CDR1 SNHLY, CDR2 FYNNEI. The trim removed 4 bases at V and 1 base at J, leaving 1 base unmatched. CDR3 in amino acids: CASSVDRGTDTQYF. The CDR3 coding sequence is TGTGCCAGCAGTGTGGACAGGGGCACAGATACGCAGTATTTT.

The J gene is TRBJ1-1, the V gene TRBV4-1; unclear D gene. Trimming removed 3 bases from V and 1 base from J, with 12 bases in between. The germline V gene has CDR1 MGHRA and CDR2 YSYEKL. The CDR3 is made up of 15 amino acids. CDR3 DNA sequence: TGCGCCAGCAGCCATCCAAGTCGGGAGAACACTGAAGCTTTCTTT. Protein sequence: CASSHPSRENTEAFF.

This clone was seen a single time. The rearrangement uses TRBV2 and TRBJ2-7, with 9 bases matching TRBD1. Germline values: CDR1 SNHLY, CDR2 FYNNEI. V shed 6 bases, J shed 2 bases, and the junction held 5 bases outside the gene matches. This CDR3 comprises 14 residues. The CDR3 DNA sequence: TGTGCCAGCAGGCCAACAGGGGGCCCCTACGAGCAGTACTTC. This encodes CASRPTGGPYEQYF.

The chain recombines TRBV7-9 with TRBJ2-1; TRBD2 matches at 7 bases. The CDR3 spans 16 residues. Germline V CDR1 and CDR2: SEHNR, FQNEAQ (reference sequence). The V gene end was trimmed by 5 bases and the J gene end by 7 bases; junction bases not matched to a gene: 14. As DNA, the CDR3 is TGTGCCAGCAGCCCGAGGGGCGCGGGAGAGGGGAATGAGCAGTTCTTC. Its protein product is CASSPRGAGEGNEQFF.

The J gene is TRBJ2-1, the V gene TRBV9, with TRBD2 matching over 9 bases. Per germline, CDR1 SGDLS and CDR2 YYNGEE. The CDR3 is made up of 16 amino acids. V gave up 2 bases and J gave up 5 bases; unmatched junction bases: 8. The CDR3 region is CASSVSSGAGHNEQFF. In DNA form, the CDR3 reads TGTGCCAGCAGCGTTTCTAGCGGGGCAGGCCACAATGAGCAGTTCTTC. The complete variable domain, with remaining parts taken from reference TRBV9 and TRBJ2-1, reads DSGVTQTPKHLITATGQRVTLRCSPRSGDLSVYWYQQSLDQGLQFLIQYYNGEERAKGNILERFSAQQFPDLHSELNLSSLELGDSALYFCASSVSSGAGHNEQFFGPGTRLTVL.

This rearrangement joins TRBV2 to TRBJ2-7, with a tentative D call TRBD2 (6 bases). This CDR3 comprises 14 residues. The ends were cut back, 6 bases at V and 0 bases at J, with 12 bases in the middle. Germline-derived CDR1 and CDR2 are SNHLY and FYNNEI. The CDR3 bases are TGTGCCAGCAGGGAGCGGGCCACCTCCTACGAGCAGTACTTC. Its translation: CASRERATSYEQYF.

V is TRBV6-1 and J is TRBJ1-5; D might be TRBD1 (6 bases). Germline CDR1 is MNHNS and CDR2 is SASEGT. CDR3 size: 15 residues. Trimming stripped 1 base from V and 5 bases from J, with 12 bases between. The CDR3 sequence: CASSEGWDIYQPQHF. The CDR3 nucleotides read TGTGCCAGCAGTGAAGGGTGGGACATCTATCAGCCCCAGCATTTT.

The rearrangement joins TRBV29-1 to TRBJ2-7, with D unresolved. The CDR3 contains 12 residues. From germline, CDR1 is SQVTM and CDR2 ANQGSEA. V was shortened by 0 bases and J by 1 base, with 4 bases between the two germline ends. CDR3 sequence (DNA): TGCAGCGTTGAAGAGAGGTCCTACGAGCAGTACTTC. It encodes CSVEERSYEQYF.

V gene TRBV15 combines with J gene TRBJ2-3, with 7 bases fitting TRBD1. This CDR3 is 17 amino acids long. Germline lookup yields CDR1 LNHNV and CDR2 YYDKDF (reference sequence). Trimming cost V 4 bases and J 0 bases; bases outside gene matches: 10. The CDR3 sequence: CATSKRDRLLSTDTQYF. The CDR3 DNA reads TGTGCCACCAGCAAACGGGACAGACTCCTTAGCACAGATACGCAGTATTTT.

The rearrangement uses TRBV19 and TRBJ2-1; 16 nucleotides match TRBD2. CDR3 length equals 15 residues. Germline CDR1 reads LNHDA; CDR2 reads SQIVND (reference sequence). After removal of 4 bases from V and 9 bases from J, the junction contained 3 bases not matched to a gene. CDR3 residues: CASSRGLAGGGEQFF. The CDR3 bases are TGTGCCAGTAGTAGGGGACTAGCGGGAGGGGGTGAGCAGTTCTTC. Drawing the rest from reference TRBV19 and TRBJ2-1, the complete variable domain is DGGITQSPKYLFRKEGQNVTLSCEQNLNHDAMYWYRQDPGQGLRLIYYSQIVNDFQKGDIAEGYSVSREKKESFPLTVTSAQKNPTAFYLCASSRGLAGGGEQFFGPGTRLTVL.